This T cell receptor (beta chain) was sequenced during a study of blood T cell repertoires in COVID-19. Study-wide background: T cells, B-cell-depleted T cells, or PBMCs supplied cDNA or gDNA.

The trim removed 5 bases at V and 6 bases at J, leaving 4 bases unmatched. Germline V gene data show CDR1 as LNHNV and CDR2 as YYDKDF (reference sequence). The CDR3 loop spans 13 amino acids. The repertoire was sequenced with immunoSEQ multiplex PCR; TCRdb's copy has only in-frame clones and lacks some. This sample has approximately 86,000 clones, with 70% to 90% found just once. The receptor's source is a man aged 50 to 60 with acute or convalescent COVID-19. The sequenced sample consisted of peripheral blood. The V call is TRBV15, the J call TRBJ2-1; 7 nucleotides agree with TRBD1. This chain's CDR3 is CATSLGQPNEQFF. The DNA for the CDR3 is TGTGCCACCAGCCTGGGACAGCCCAATGAGCAGTTCTTC.